A selection of T cell receptor beta chains follows, all from one sample in a study of cytotoxic CD8 clonotypes in ibrutinib-treated CLL. Produced via immunoSEQ multiplex PCR; TCRdb's table is partial and in-frame only. Seen here are 150,000 to 200,000 clones, about 88% observed once, and the top ten hold 3%. The source was PBMCs, collected at disease progression, from a patient treated with ibrutinib. The receptor source for this set is a human donor with chronic lymphocytic leukemia. CDR3s include the opening cysteine and the closing phenylalanine or tryptophan. A D gene is named only where the DNA matches it firmly. Size values are once, few and many counts, or a class for expanded clones, and some rows have none.

v_call: TRBV5-1
j_call: TRBJ1-1
d_call: .
clone_size: .
cdr3_nt: TGCGCCAGCAGCTTGACGGGGGGCACTGAAGCTTTCTTT
cdr3_aa: CASSLTGGTEAFF

v_call: TRBV19
j_call: TRBJ2-3
d_call: TRBD2
clone_size: .
cdr3_nt: TGTGCCAGTAGTATATCGACCGCGGGAGGGCCGCGTGGAGATACGCAGTATTTT
cdr3_aa: CASSISTAGGPRGDTQYF

v_call: TRBV5-4
j_call: TRBJ1-2
d_call: .
clone_size: .
cdr3_nt: TGTGCCAGCAGCTTGGATCACGATGGTTCATGGGTACTAACTCCATTC
cdr3_aa: CASSLDHDGSWVLTPF

v_call: TRBV10-3
j_call: TRBJ2-3
d_call: TRBD2
clone_size: .
cdr3_nt: TGTGCCATCAGTGAGAGTCGCGGGGGAAGCACAGATACGCAGTATTTT
cdr3_aa: CAISESRGGSTDTQYF

v_call: TRBV18
j_call: TRBJ2-2
d_call: .
clone_size: .
cdr3_nt: TGTGCCAGCTCACCACCTGGGAGGACCGAGGGGCGTACCGGGGAGCTGTTTTTT
cdr3_aa: CASSPPGRTEGRTGELFF

v_call: TRBV29-1
j_call: TRBJ1-1
d_call: .
clone_size: .
cdr3_nt: TGCAGCGTTGAAGTAATGGTGAACACTGAAGCTTTCTTT
cdr3_aa: CSVEVMVNTEAFF

v_call: TRBV5-1
j_call: TRBJ1-1
d_call: .
clone_size: once
cdr3_nt: TGCGCCAGCAGCGATGGGACGGGGAACACTGAAGCTTTCTTT
cdr3_aa: CASSDGTGNTEAFF

v_call: TRBV10-3
j_call: TRBJ2-1
d_call: TRBD1
clone_size: .
cdr3_nt: TGTGCCATCCAGTCTGACAGGGTCTCCTACAATGAGCAGTTCTTC
cdr3_aa: CAIQSDRVSYNEQFF

v_call: TRBV2
j_call: TRBJ2-5
d_call: .
clone_size: .
cdr3_nt: TGTGCCAGCAGTCCCCCCCGAACTAGACTGGAACAAGAGACCCAGTACTTC
cdr3_aa: CASSPPRTRLEQETQYF

v_call: TRBV7-3
j_call: TRBJ2-2
d_call: TRBD2
clone_size: once
cdr3_nt: TGTGCCAGCAGCCCCACTCCGCTGGCGGGAGTGACCGGGGAGCTGTTTTTT
cdr3_aa: CASSPTPLAGVTGELFF

v_call: TRBV10-2
j_call: TRBJ2-7
d_call: TRBD2
clone_size: .
cdr3_nt: TGCGCCAGCAGTGACCCGGGACTAGCGGGAATTTCAAACGAGCAGTACTTC
cdr3_aa: CASSDPGLAGISNEQYF

v_call: TRBV25-1
j_call: TRBJ2-7
d_call: .
clone_size: .
cdr3_nt: TGTGCCAGCAGTGAAGGTTCACAGGGTTCTTTCGAGCAGTACTTC
cdr3_aa: CASSEGSQGSFEQYF

v_call: TRBV19
j_call: TRBJ2-7
d_call: TRBD2
clone_size: .
cdr3_nt: TGTGCCAGTAGTCGCGGGCCTAGCGGCTCCTACGAGCAGTACTTC
cdr3_aa: CASSRGPSGSYEQYF

v_call: TRBV19
j_call: TRBJ2-1
d_call: TRBD2
clone_size: few
cdr3_nt: TGTGCCAGTAGCCCTCGGACTAGCGGGAGCCTATACAATGAGCAGTTCTTC
cdr3_aa: CASSPRTSGSLYNEQFF

v_call: TRBV30
j_call: TRBJ1-5
d_call: .
clone_size: .
cdr3_nt: TGTGCCTGGAGTGTATCTAGGGTTTCAGGCAATCAGCCCCAGCATTTT
cdr3_aa: CAWSVSRVSGNQPQHF

v_call: TRBV5-4
j_call: TRBJ2-3
d_call: TRBD2
clone_size: .
cdr3_nt: TGTGCCAGCAGCTCCCCGACTGGCGGGAGGCAGGGTACGCAGTATTTT
cdr3_aa: CASSSPTGGRQGTQYF

v_call: TRBV30
j_call: TRBJ1-4
d_call: .
clone_size: .
cdr3_nt: TGTGCCTGGAGTGTAGGGTTGGCTAATGAAAAACTGTTTTTT
cdr3_aa: CAWSVGLANEKLFF

v_call: TRBV6-1
j_call: TRBJ1-2
d_call: TRBD1
clone_size: .
cdr3_nt: TGTGCCAGCAGTGAACCTGACAGGGGCCATGGCTACACCTTC
cdr3_aa: CASSEPDRGHGYTF

v_call: TRBV29-1
j_call: TRBJ2-5
d_call: .
clone_size: .
cdr3_nt: TGCAGCGTTGAAGGTGGGGTAGGAGAGACCCAGTACTTC
cdr3_aa: CSVEGGVGETQYF

v_call: TRBV14
j_call: TRBJ1-2
d_call: .
clone_size: .
cdr3_nt: TGTGCCAGCAGCCAAGTCCAAATCTCGGGGGGCCGCTATGGCTACACCTTC
cdr3_aa: CASSQVQISGGRYGYTF

v_call: TRBV5-1
j_call: TRBJ2-7
d_call: .
clone_size: once
cdr3_nt: TGCGCCAGCAGAAGGGGGCTAGTAGCGGGGCCCTACGAGCAGTACTTC
cdr3_aa: CASRRGLVAGPYEQYF

v_call: TRBV19
j_call: TRBJ2-2
d_call: .
clone_size: .
cdr3_nt: TGTGCCAGTAGTATCAGGCGCGGCGGGGAGCTGTTTTTT
cdr3_aa: CASSIRRGGELFF

v_call: TRBV2
j_call: TRBJ2-3
d_call: TRBD1
clone_size: .
cdr3_nt: TGTGCCCCCGGGACAGGGGGCCCAGATACGCAGTATTTT
cdr3_aa: CAPGTGGPDTQYF

v_call: TRBV4-2
j_call: TRBJ2-3
d_call: TRBD2
clone_size: few
cdr3_nt: TGTGCCAGCAGCCCCACTAGCGGGAGAATCACAGATACGCAGTATTTT
cdr3_aa: CASSPTSGRITDTQYF

v_call: TRBV6-1
j_call: TRBJ2-2
d_call: .
clone_size: .
cdr3_nt: TGTGCCAGCAGTGATTGGAGGGTAGGGGCCGGGGAGCTGTTTTTT
cdr3_aa: CASSDWRVGAGELFF

v_call: TRBV27
j_call: TRBJ2-5
d_call: TRBD2
clone_size: once
cdr3_nt: TGTGCCAGCAGTTTAGGACTAGCGGGAGGCCAAGAGACCCAGTACTTC
cdr3_aa: CASSLGLAGGQETQYF

v_call: TRBV5-7
j_call: TRBJ2-2
d_call: .
clone_size: .
cdr3_nt: TGTGCCAGCAGCTTACGGAGGGTTGGCTATCTCGGGGAGCTGTTTTTT
cdr3_aa: CASSLRRVGYLGELFF

v_call: TRBV7-9
j_call: TRBJ2-7
d_call: TRBD1
clone_size: .
cdr3_nt: TGTGCCAGCAGCCGCCATTATGACAGGGCGAGAGGGGAGCAGTACTTC
cdr3_aa: CASSRHYDRARGEQYF

v_call: TRBV5-1
j_call: TRBJ1-2
d_call: .
clone_size: .
cdr3_nt: TGCGCCAGCAGCTTGACAGGGTATTCTGTCGGCTACACCTTC
cdr3_aa: CASSLTGYSVGYTF

v_call: TRBV9
j_call: TRBJ2-5
d_call: TRBD1
clone_size: .
cdr3_nt: TGTGCCAGCAGCGTAGTGGGGACAGGGGAGACCCAGTACTTC
cdr3_aa: CASSVVGTGETQYF

v_call: TRBV10-3
j_call: TRBJ2-5
d_call: .
clone_size: .
cdr3_nt: TGTGCCATCAGTGAGTCAGGGCAGGGCGGAGAGACCCAGTACTTC
cdr3_aa: CAISESGQGGETQYF

v_call: TRBV28
j_call: TRBJ2-3
d_call: .
clone_size: .
cdr3_nt: TGTGCCAGCAGCCCCAATCGGGTCCCAGATACGCAGTATTTT
cdr3_aa: CASSPNRVPDTQYF

v_call: TRBV5-1
j_call: TRBJ2-3
d_call: TRBD2
clone_size: .
cdr3_nt: TGCGCCAGCAGCTTGGGCTCGGGCGGGAGGGCTACAGATACGCAGTATTTT
cdr3_aa: CASSLGSGGRATDTQYF

v_call: TRBV5-1
j_call: TRBJ1-5
d_call: .
clone_size: .
cdr3_nt: TGCGCCAGCAGCTTGGTGTCGGGTAGCAATCAGCCCCAGCATTTT
cdr3_aa: CASSLVSGSNQPQHF

v_call: TRBV5-1
j_call: TRBJ2-7
d_call: TRBD2
clone_size: .
cdr3_nt: TGCGCCAGCAGCTTAGCGGGGGGGAACTACGAGCAGTACTTC
cdr3_aa: CASSLAGGNYEQYF

v_call: TRBV9
j_call: TRBJ1-2
d_call: .
clone_size: .
cdr3_nt: TGTGCCAGCAGCGTAGGAAACCTAGACTATGGCTACACCTTC
cdr3_aa: CASSVGNLDYGYTF

v_call: TRBV7-3
j_call: TRBJ2-3
d_call: TRBD1
clone_size: .
cdr3_nt: TGTGCCAGCAGCCCCCCGACAGGGGACCCAGATACGCAGTATTTT
cdr3_aa: CASSPPTGDPDTQYF

v_call: TRBV11-1
j_call: TRBJ2-1
d_call: TRBD2
clone_size: .
cdr3_nt: TGTGCCAGCAGCTCCGGGGGGTTAGCGGGAGCCCACAATGAGCAGTTCTTC
cdr3_aa: CASSSGGLAGAHNEQFF

v_call: TRBV28
j_call: TRBJ2-7
d_call: .
clone_size: .
cdr3_nt: TGTGCCAGCAGTTTCTTCCCGGAAAGCTACGAGCAGTACTTC
cdr3_aa: CASSFFPESYEQYF

v_call: TRBV28
j_call: TRBJ1-4
d_call: .
clone_size: .
cdr3_nt: TGTGCCAGCAGTTTGCCTAATGAAAAACTGTTTTTT
cdr3_aa: CASSLPNEKLFF

v_call: TRBV5-1
j_call: TRBJ1-2
d_call: TRBD1
clone_size: .
cdr3_nt: TGCGCCAGCAGGCTTACAGGGGGCATTAACTATGGCTACACCTTC
cdr3_aa: CASRLTGGINYGYTF

v_call: TRBV9
j_call: TRBJ2-2
d_call: TRBD2
clone_size: .
cdr3_nt: TGTGCCAGCAGCCCCGGGGGACTAGCGGGAGGGGAGCTGTTTTTT
cdr3_aa: CASSPGGLAGGELFF

v_call: TRBV5-4
j_call: TRBJ2-1
d_call: TRBD2
clone_size: .
cdr3_nt: TGTGCCAGCAGCTTGGTGGCTAGCGGGAGGGACGAGCAGTTCTTC
cdr3_aa: CASSLVASGRDEQFF

v_call: TRBV9
j_call: TRBJ1-4
d_call: .
clone_size: .
cdr3_nt: TGTGCCAGCAGCGTAGGGTCGGAGAGGGAAAAACTGTTTTTT
cdr3_aa: CASSVGSEREKLFF

v_call: TRBV18
j_call: TRBJ1-4
d_call: .
clone_size: .
cdr3_nt: TGTGCCAGCTCACCAGGAGGGAATAATGAAAAACTGTTTTTT
cdr3_aa: CASSPGGNNEKLFF

v_call: TRBV5-1
j_call: TRBJ1-2
d_call: .
clone_size: .
cdr3_nt: TGCGCCAGCAGCCCTATGGGACACACAGCTAACTATGGCTACACCTTC
cdr3_aa: CASSPMGHTANYGYTF

v_call: TRBV5-1
j_call: TRBJ2-1
d_call: .
clone_size: few
cdr3_nt: TGCGCCAGCAGCTACGGGACAGAGCAGTTCTTC
cdr3_aa: CASSYGTEQFF

v_call: TRBV6-5
j_call: TRBJ2-2
d_call: .
clone_size: .
cdr3_nt: TGTGCCAGCAGTTACTCGTCGCGGCACACCGGGGAGCTGTTTTTT
cdr3_aa: CASSYSSRHTGELFF

v_call: TRBV6-5
j_call: TRBJ1-2
d_call: TRBD1
clone_size: .
cdr3_nt: TGTGCCAGCAGCCCCTGGACAGGGGATGGCTACACCTTC
cdr3_aa: CASSPWTGDGYTF